This T cell receptor beta chain derives from a study of blood T cell repertoires in COVID-19. For the study at large: Samples representing acute and convalescent COVID-19 were sourced from the United States, Italy and Spain. PBMCs, B-cell-depleted T cells, or T cells provided the cDNA or gDNA that made up the material.

Germline CDR1 is SGHAT and CDR2 is FQNNGV. The CDR3 extends over 16 amino acids. V lost 1 base and J lost 2, with 15 bases in between. In the study's own analysis: Amplification of reference gene primers provided the estimated nucleated cell counts. Assay used: immunoSEQ multiplex PCR; TCRdb lists only in-frame clones, some missing. V and J calls and clone size are as listed in that table; D and trimming were resolved from the DNA. In the table there are some 350,000 clones, nearly 90% of which are singletons. What was sequenced was peripheral blood. The chain couples TRBV11-2 to TRBJ2-7, with a possible D match to TRBD1 (6 bases). The receptor comes from a man younger than 30 with active or convalescent COVID-19. CDR3 protein: CASSLATGTPAYEQYF. As DNA, the CDR3 is TGTGCCAGCAGCTTAGCCACAGGGACGCCTGCCTACGAGCAGTACTTC.